The text below deals with one T cell receptor beta chain. Its matching antigen is unknown. Primers for the PCR totalled 60 Vbeta and 13 Jbeta. Produced via immunoSEQ multiplex PCR; TCRdb's table is partial and in-frame only. The top ten clones hold 3.9% of a sample with some 150,000 clones, 77% of them seen once. Germline CDR1 and CDR2: MNHEY and SVGAGI. Unmatched junction bases numbered 7, after V lost 7 bases and J lost 7 bases. The CDR3 sequence is 14 residues long. This sample is drawn from a study of cytomegalovirus exposure and HLA in healthy donors. Broader study findings: On later analysis, the bulk of CMV-associated TCR beta chains appeared to be HLA-restricted. In a later analysis, HLA-associated TCR beta chains were more clonally expanded than equally common others.

This chain links TRBV6-5 with TRBJ2-1; the match to TRBD2 covers 10 bases. This receptor was taken from a male donor in good health and CMV-seronegative. Specimen: PBMCs. The CDR3 nucleotides are TGTGCCAGCACCCGAGCGGGGGGGCGTAATGAGCAGTTCTTC. Translating it yields CASTRAGGRNEQFF.